These 6 T cell receptor beta chains came from one sample sequenced in a study of PD-L1 blockade in urothelial cancer. Profiling relied on immunoSEQ multiplex PCR, and the TCRdb table lists in-frame clones only, not all of them. The table lists under 40,000 clones, about 90% of them singletons, with around 3.6% in the top ten. The material sequenced was PBMCs, taken around atezolizumab (anti-PD-L1) treatment. The receptors were gathered from a man aged 45 to 65 with urothelial cancer.

This clone was detected only a few times. The chain couples TRBV5-6 to TRBJ2-1; TRBD2 matches 11 bases. Germline CDR1 SGHDT, CDR2 YYEEEE. Germline trimming cut 0 bases from V and 6 bases from J; bases unmatched to any gene: 2. CDR3 size: 15 residues. In nucleotides, the CDR3 is TGTGCCAGCAGCTTGGTACTAGCGGGAGCCAATGAGCAGTTCTTC. This encodes CASSLVLAGANEQFF.

The DNA of the CDR3 is TGTGCCAGCTGGGACAGAGAGACCCAGTACTTC. As protein: CASWDRETQYF. V is TRBV11-2 and J is TRBJ2-5; the match to TRBD1 covers 7 bases. From germline, CDR1 is SGHAT and CDR2 FQNNGV. V trimming: 8 bases; J trimming: 4 bases; junction bases outside the gene matches: 1. The length of the CDR3 is 11 residues.

The chain couples TRBV7-3 to TRBJ1-2; D remains ambiguous. Germline V gene sequence: CDR1 SGHTA, CDR2 FQGTGA. Trimming removed 0 bases from V and 2 bases from J, with 7 bases in between. This CDR3 has 14 residues. The DNA of the CDR3 is TGTGCCAGCAGCTTAACTCCAGAAAACTATGGCTACACCTTC. Protein: CASSLTPENYGYTF.

V and J are TRBV29-1 and TRBJ1-2; D is uncertain. The CDR3 runs to 12 residues. Germline CDR1 is SQVTM and CDR2 is ANQGSEA. With 5 bases removed from V and 4 bases from J, the gap between germline ends came to 11 bases. CDR3 nucleotides: TGCAGCGTTCTGAACAGCTTCTATGGCTACACCTTC. It encodes CSVLNSFYGYTF.

This chain uses TRBV5-4 with TRBJ2-3, with 7 bases fitting TRBD1. CDR3 length: 17 amino acids. The trim removed 4 bases at V and 6 bases at J, leaving 17 bases unmatched. Per the germline V gene, CDR1 is SGHNT and CDR2 is YYREEE (reference sequence). This CDR3 reads CASSPSPYTGDVDTQYF. Here the CDR3 DNA reads TGTGCCAGCAGCCCTTCTCCTTATACAGGGGATGTGGATACGCAGTATTTT. The whole variable domain, filled in from reference TRBV5-4 and TRBJ2-3, reads ETGVTQSPTHLIKTRGQQVTLRCSSQSGHNTVSWYQQALGQGPQFIFQYYREEENGRGNFPPRFSGLQFPNYSSELNVNALELDDSALYLCASSPSPYTGDVDTQYFGPGTRLTVL.

This clone was picked up one time. This chain connects TRBV15 to TRBJ1-1; 8 nucleotides agree with TRBD1. V trimming: 3 bases; J trimming: 6 bases; junction bases outside the gene matches: 9. CDR1 LNHNV and CDR2 YYDKDF come from the germline V gene (reference sequence). This CDR3 is 15 amino acids long. The CDR3 DNA follows: TGTGCCACCAGCAGCCCGGACAGGGTCGGTGCTGAAGCTTTCTTT. This encodes CATSSPDRVGAEAFF.